These T cell receptor beta chains were read from a single sample in a study of tumor-infiltrating lymphocytes in oesophageal squamous cell carcinoma. TCRdb recomputed calls from the PCR reads with MiXCR, one row per CDR3 protein. Seen here are about 21,000 distinct CDR3 sequences, 35% to 45% observed once, and the top ten hold more than 30%. The sample taken for sequencing was esophageal tumor tissue. The receptor set was obtained from a male donor with esophageal squamous cell carcinoma. The CDR3 runs from the conserved cysteine through the conserved F or W. D genes are given only for firm matches. Clone size is not always given. Where it is, it says once, few, many or a class for expanded clones.

abundance,v_gene,d_gene,j_gene,CDR3nt,CDR3aa
NA,TRBV13,TRBD1,TRBJ2-3,TGTGCCAGCAGCCAGGACAGGGTACCCTCCAGGGATACGCAGTATTTT,CASSQDRVPSRDTQYF
many,TRBV5-5,NA,TRBJ1-6,TGTGCCAGCAGCACGGACACAGGAACCTTTAATTCACCCCTCCACTTT,CASSTDTGTFNSPLHF
medium-sized,TRBV7-3,TRBD1,TRBJ2-4,TGTGCCAGCAGCCAAGGACAGGGGAGCCTTCAGTACTTC,CASSQGQGSLQYF
many,TRBV5-6,NA,TRBJ2-1,TGTGCCAGCAGCTTGGGCCTGGGCAATGAGCAGTTCTTC,CASSLGLGNEQFF
NA,TRBV7-3,TRBD2,TRBJ2-1,TGTGCCAGCAGCCTAGCGGGGGGGTTTTACAATGAGCAGTTCTTC,CASSLAGGFYNEQFF
many,TRBV5-1,NA,TRBJ2-7,TGCGCCAGCAGCTTGGCCGTCGGGGGCGACTACGAGCAGTACTTC,CASSLAVGGDYEQYF
NA,TRBV7-3,TRBD2,TRBJ2-6,TGTGCCAGCAGCTTATCTGGGAGGGCCCCCTCTGGGGCCAACGTCCTGACTTTC,CASSLSGRAPSGANVLTF
NA,TRBV6-2/TRBV6-3,NA,TRBJ2-7,TGTGCCAGCAGTTTGGATGGGGGGAGGTACAATGAGCAGTACTTC,CASSLDGGRYNEQYF
many,TRBV12-3/TRBV12-4,TRBD1,TRBJ1-1,TGTGCCAGCAACTTTTGGCGCGGGGGACAGGGTCTTGGGAGGGCTTTCTTT,CASNFWRGGQGLGRAFF
NA,TRBV7-2,NA,TRBJ1-1,TGTGCCAGCAGCTTAGACAGGGCCCAACGCCCCAAAGCTTTCTTT,CASSLDRAQRPKAFF
medium-sized,TRBV24-1,NA,TRBJ1-4,TGTGCCACCAGTGACCCAGGGGCGGCTAATGAAAAACTGTTTTTT,CATSDPGAANEKLFF
NA,TRBV28,NA,TRBJ1-4,TGTGCCAGCATCTCCCCGGGAAGAAATGACAAACTGTTTTTT,CASISPGRNDKLFF